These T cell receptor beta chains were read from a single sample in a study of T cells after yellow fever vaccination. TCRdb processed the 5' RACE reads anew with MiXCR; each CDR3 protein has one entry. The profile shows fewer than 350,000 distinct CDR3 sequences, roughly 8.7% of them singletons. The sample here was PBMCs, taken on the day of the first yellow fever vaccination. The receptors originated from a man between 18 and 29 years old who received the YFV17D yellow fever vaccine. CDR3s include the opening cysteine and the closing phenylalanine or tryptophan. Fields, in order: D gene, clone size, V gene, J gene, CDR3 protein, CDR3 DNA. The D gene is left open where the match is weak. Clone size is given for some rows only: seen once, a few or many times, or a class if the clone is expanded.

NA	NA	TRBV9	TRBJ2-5	CASSVGRGQETQYF	TGTGCCAGCAGCGTAGGGAGGGGACAGGAGACCCAGTACTTC
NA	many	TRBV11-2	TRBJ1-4	CASSLWPRETNEKLFF	TGTGCCAGCAGCTTATGGCCCAGGGAGACTAATGAAAAACTGTTTTTT
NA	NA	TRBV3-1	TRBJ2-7	CASSRGRWREQYF	TGTGCCAGCAGCCGGGGACGGTGGCGCGAGCAGTACTTC
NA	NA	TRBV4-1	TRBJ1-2	CASSHSSRNYGYTF	TGCGCCAGCAGCCACAGCTCCAGGAACTATGGCTACACCTTC
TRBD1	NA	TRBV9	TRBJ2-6	CASSIRQGRSGANVLTF	TGTGCCAGCAGCATACGACAGGGGCGTAGTGGGGCCAACGTCCTGACTTTC
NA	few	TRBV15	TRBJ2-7	CATSFGWGRSYEQYF	TGTGCCACCAGCTTCGGGTGGGGGCGCTCCTACGAGCAGTACTTC
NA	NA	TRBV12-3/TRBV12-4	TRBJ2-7	CASSSVYEQYF	TGTGCCAGCAGTTCCGTCTACGAGCAGTACTTC
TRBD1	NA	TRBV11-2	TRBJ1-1	CASSSTMWTGRAFF	TGTGCCAGCAGCTCCACAATGTGGACAGGGAGAGCTTTCTTT
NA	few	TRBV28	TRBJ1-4	CASSSKTALDEKLFF	TGTGCCAGCAGTTCCAAGACAGCCCTGGACGAAAAACTGTTTTTT
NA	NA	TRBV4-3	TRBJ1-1	CASSQETNRRLNTEAFF	TGCGCCAGCAGCCAAGAGACGAACCGACGGTTGAACACTGAAGCTTTCTTT
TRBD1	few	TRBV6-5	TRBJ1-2	CASSYRGQGHGYGYTF	TGTGCCAGCAGTTACCGAGGACAGGGGCACGGCTATGGCTACACCTTC
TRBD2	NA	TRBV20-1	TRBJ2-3	CSASPVAGGLTDTQYF	TGCAGTGCTAGTCCGGTAGCGGGGGGCCTCACAGATACGCAGTATTTT
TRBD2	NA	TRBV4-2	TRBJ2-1	CASSSLAGGFSYNEQFF	TGTGCCAGCAGCTCCCTAGCGGGGGGTTTCTCCTACAATGAGCAGTTCTTC
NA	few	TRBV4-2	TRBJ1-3	CASSQDDGSSGNTIYF	TGTGCCAGCAGCCAAGATGATGGGAGCTCTGGAAACACCATATATTTT
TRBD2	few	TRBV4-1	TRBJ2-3	CASSPPTSGTDTQYF	TGCGCCAGCAGCCCCCCGACTAGCGGCACAGATACGCAGTATTTT
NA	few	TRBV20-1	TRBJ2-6	CSVRAVGPGGANVLTF	TGCAGTGTCCGCGCAGTAGGGCCGGGAGGGGCCAACGTCCTGACTTTC
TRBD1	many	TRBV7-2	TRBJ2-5	CASSRQGAQETQYF	TGTGCCAGCAGCCGACAGGGGGCTCAAGAGACCCAGTACTTC
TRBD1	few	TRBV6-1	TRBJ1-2	CASSETGFYGYTF	TGTGCCAGCAGTGAGACAGGGTTCTATGGCTACACCTTC
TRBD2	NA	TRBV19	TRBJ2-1	CASRLAGGYNEQFF	TGTGCCAGTAGACTAGCGGGGGGCTACAATGAGCAGTTCTTC
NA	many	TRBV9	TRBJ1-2	CASSVDYGRINYGYTF	TGTGCCAGCAGCGTAGATTACGGCAGAATTAACTATGGCTACACCTTC
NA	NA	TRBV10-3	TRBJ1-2	CAISDSGDYGYTF	TGTGCCATCAGTGACTCGGGGGACTATGGCTACACCTTC
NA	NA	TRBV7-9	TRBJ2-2	CASSPTLTTGELFF	TGTGCCAGCAGCCCGACACTTACTACCGGGGAGCTGTTTTTT
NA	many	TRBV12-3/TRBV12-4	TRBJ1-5	CASRSGVYSNQPQHF	TGTGCCAGCAGATCAGGGGTCTATAGCAATCAGCCCCAGCATTTT
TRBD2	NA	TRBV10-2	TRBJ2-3	CASILAGGTDTQYF	TGCGCCAGCATTTTAGCGGGGGGCACAGATACGCAGTATTTT
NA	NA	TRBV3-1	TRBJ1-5	CASSYASLQPQHF	TGTGCCAGCAGCTACGCTTCTCTTCAGCCCCAGCATTTT
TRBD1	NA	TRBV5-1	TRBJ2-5	CASRPGQLEETQYF	TGCGCCAGCAGACCGGGACAGCTCGAAGAGACCCAGTACTTC
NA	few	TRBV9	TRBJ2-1	CASSVGGAYNEQFF	TGTGCCAGCAGCGTAGGTGGGGCCTACAATGAGCAGTTCTTC
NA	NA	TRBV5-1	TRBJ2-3	CASSLAAKSTDTQYF	TGCGCCAGCAGCTTGGCGGCTAAAAGCACAGATACGCAGTATTTT
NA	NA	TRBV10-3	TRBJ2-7	CASGSYEQYF	TGTGCCTCCGGGAGCTACGAGCAGTACTTC
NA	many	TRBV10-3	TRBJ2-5	CAIGRDGETQYF	TGTGCCATCGGTAGGGATGGAGAGACCCAGTACTTC
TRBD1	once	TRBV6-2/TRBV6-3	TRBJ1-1	CASRTRGLNTEDFF	TGTGCCAGCAGGACCAGGGGGCTGAACACTGAAGATTTCTTT
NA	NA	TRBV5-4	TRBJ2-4	CASSLGGGVAKNIQYF	TGTGCCAGCAGCCTTGGTGGGGGCGTAGCCAAAAACATTCAGTACTTC
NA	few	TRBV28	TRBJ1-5	CASTTAARAYNQPQHF	TGTGCCAGCACCACGGCGGCGAGGGCCTACAATCAGCCCCAGCATTTT
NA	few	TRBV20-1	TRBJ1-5	CSARRDGDQPQHF	TGCAGTGCTCGCCGGGATGGGGATCAGCCCCAGCATTTT
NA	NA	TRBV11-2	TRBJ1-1	CASSLAKRNTEAFF	TGTGCCAGCAGCTTAGCTAAGAGGAACACTGAAGCTTTCTTT
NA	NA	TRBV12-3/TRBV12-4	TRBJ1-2	CASSLGEARAYTF	TGTGCCAGCAGTTTAGGAGAGGCCAGAGCCTACACCTTC